This TCR beta chain comes out of a study of cytomegalovirus exposure and HLA in healthy donors. The PCR was carried out with 60 Vbeta primers and 13 Jbeta primers. Sequenced by immunoSEQ multiplex PCR; TCRdb stores in-frame clones only, minus some. The sample lists about 120,000 clones, 75% to 80% occurring once. As to this clone: Its antigen remains unknown.

Broader study findings: Among TCR beta chains of equal frequency, HLA-associated ones were more clonally expanded in a later analysis.

The ends were cut back, 4 bases at V and 4 bases at J, with 8 bases in the middle. CDR1 and CDR2 (germline): ENHRY, SYGVKD. The CDR3 covers 13 residues. This rearrangement joins TRBV10-3 to TRBJ2-1; D is possibly TRBD2 (5 bases). The clonotype comes from a woman in her twenties or thirties in good health and CMV-seronegative. Sequencing used PBMCs. This CDR3 reads CAISGTRYNEQFF. The DNA of the CDR3 is TGTGCCATCAGTGGTACTAGATACAATGAGCAGTTCTTC.